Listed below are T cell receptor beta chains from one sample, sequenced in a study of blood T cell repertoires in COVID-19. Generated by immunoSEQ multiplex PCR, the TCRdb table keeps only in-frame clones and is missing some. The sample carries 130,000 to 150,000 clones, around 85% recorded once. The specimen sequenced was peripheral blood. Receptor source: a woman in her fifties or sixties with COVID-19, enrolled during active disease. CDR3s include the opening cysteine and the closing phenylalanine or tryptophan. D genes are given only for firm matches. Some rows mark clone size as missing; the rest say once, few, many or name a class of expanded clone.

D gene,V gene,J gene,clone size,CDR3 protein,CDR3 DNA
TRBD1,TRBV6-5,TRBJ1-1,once,CASSPGPGGTEAFF,TGTGCCAGCAGCCCGGGGCCAGGGGGCACTGAAGCTTTCTTT
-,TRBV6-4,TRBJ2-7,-,CASSDPSRIPSYEQYF,TGTGCCAGCAGTGACCCATCTAGGATTCCGAGCTACGAGCAGTACTTC
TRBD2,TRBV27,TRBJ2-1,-,CASSILAGGYNEQFF,TGTGCCAGCAGTATCCTAGCGGGGGGTTACAATGAGCAGTTCTTC
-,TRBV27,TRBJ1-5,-,CASSELGVGGQPQHF,TGTGCCAGCAGTGAGCTGGGGGTAGGGGGTCAGCCCCAGCATTTT
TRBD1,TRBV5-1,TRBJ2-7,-,CASTITGTGGNYEQYF,TGCGCCAGCACCATTACCGGGACAGGGGGCAACTACGAGCAGTACTTC
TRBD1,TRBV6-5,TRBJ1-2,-,CASTGQGALGYTF,TGTGCCAGCACTGGACAGGGGGCGCTTGGCTACACCTTC
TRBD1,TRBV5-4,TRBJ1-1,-,CASRRQGPSTEAFF,TGTGCCAGCAGACGACAGGGACCGAGCACTGAAGCTTTCTTT
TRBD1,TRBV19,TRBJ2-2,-,CASSVQGAYRGNTGELFF,TGTGCCAGTAGTGTCCAGGGGGCTTACCGCGGAAACACCGGGGAGCTGTTTTTT
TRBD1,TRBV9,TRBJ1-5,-,CASSAGQVDQPQHF,TGTGCCAGCAGCGCCGGACAGGTGGATCAGCCCCAGCATTTT
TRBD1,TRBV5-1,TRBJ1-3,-,CASSLGQGIGGNTIYF,TGCGCCAGCAGCTTGGGACAGGGAATAGGAGGGAACACCATATATTTT
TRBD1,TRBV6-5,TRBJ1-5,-,CASSYSWTGLGQPQHF,TGTGCCAGCAGTTACTCTTGGACAGGGCTCGGTCAGCCCCAGCATTTT
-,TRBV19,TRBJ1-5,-,CASSIYHNQPQHF,TGTGCCAGTAGTATCTACCACAATCAGCCCCAGCATTTT
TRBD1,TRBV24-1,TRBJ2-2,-,CATSDGGTGSGELFF,TGTGCCACCAGTGACGGAGGGACAGGGAGTGGGGAGCTGTTTTTT
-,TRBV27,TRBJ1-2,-,CASSLLWAGEKGYTF,TGTGCCAGCAGTTTATTGTGGGCAGGGGAGAAAGGCTACACCTTC
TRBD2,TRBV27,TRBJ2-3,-,CASSSPTSAGESYTDTQYF,TGTGCCAGCAGTTCCCCGACGTCCGCGGGGGAGTCCTACACAGATACGCAGTATTTT
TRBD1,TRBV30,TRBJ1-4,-,CAWTMRDRAEKLFF,TGTGCCTGGACTATGAGGGACAGGGCTGAAAAACTGTTTTTT
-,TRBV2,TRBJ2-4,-,CASRLDRENIQYF,TGTGCCAGCAGACTGGACAGAGAAAACATTCAGTACTTC
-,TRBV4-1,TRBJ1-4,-,CASSPGRATNEKLFF,TGCGCCAGCAGCCCAGGGCGTGCAACTAATGAAAAACTGTTTTTT
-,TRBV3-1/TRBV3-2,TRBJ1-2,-,CASSPAGTYGYTF,TGTGCCAGCAGCCCAGCGGGGACCTATGGCTACACCTTC
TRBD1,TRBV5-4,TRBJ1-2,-,CASSLGRGLWYGYTF,TGTGCCAGCAGCCTGGGCAGGGGGTTGTGGTATGGCTACACCTTC
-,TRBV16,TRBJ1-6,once,CASSQAGSYNSPLHF,TGTGCCAGCAGCCAAGCCGGGTCTTATAATTCACCCCTCCACTTT
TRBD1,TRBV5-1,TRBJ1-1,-,CASNQGTGGTEAFF,TGCGCCAGCAACCAAGGGACAGGGGGGACTGAAGCTTTCTTT
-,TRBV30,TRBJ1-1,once,CAWKKDSIMNTEAFF,TGTGCCTGGAAAAAGGACAGCATCATGAACACTGAAGCTTTCTTT
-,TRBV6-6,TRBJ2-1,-,CASSGGAYNEQFF,TGTGCCAGCTCGGGCGGGGCTTACAATGAGCAGTTCTTC
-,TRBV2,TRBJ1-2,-,CASNQDREYYGYTF,TGTGCCAGCAACCAGGACAGAGAGTACTATGGCTACACCTTC
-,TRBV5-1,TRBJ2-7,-,CASSLEGSYEQYF,TGCGCCAGCAGCTTAGAGGGTTCCTACGAGCAGTACTTC
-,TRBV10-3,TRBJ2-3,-,CAISETSDTQYF,TGTGCCATCAGTGAAACTAGCGATACGCAGTATTTT
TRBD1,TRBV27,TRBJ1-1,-,CASSYLTGGGTEAFF,TGTGCCAGCAGTTATCTAACAGGGGGAGGAACTGAAGCTTTCTTT
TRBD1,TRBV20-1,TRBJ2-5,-,CSAGGEETQYF,TGCAGTGCAGGGGGCGAGGAGACCCAGTACTTC
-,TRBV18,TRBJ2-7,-,CASSPRTRVGDEQYF,TGTGCCAGCTCACCTAGGACCAGGGTGGGTGACGAGCAGTACTTC
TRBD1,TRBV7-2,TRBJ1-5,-,CASSSRTGNNQPQHF,TGTGCCAGCAGCTCCCGGACAGGAAACAATCAGCCCCAGCATTTT
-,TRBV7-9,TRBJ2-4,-,CASSFLAAGNIQYF,TGTGCCAGCAGCTTTCTGGCGGCGGGAAACATTCAGTACTTC
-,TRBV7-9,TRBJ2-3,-,CASSLVGSDTQYF,TGTGCCAGCAGCTTGGTGGGCTCAGATACGCAGTATTTT
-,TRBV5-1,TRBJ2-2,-,CASSLGQIAGELFF,TGCGCCAGCAGCTTGGGACAGATCGCCGGGGAGCTGTTTTTT
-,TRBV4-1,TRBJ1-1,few,CASSQLQGGTEAFF,TGCGCCAGCAGCCAGCTACAGGGCGGCACTGAAGCTTTCTTT
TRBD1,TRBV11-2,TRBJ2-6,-,CASSLGIGTGVSGANVLTF,TGTGCCAGCAGCTTAGGAATAGGGACAGGGGTCTCTGGGGCCAACGTCCTGACTTTC
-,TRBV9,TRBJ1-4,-,CASSRDREKLFF,TGTGCCAGCAGCCGAGACAGGGAAAAACTGTTTTTT
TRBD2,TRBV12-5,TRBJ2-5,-,CASGRFTSGQETQYF,TGTGCTAGTGGTCGATTCACTAGCGGCCAAGAGACCCAGTACTTC
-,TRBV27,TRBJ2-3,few,CATQVGGGTDTQYF,TGTGCCACCCAAGTCGGGGGTGGCACAGATACGCAGTATTTT
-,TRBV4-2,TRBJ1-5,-,CASSQVAVSINQPQHF,TGTGCCAGCAGCCAAGTCGCAGTATCAATCAATCAGCCCCAGCATTTT
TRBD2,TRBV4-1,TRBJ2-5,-,CASSQAGELAGVQETQYF,TGCGCCAGCAGCCAAGCTGGGGAACTAGCGGGGGTCCAAGAGACCCAGTACTTC
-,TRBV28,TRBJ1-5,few,CASTVGGSGSNQPQHF,TGTGCCAGCACTGTTGGAGGGTCTGGAAGCAATCAGCCCCAGCATTTT
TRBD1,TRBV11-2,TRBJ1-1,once,CASSYRQGITEAFF,TGTGCCAGCAGCTATCGACAGGGGATCACTGAAGCTTTCTTT
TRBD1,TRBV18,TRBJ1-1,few,CASSPLRDRGTEAFF,TGTGCCAGCTCACCACTGCGGGACAGAGGCACTGAAGCTTTCTTT
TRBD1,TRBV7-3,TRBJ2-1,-,CASSPHRQGAVEQFF,TGTGCCAGCAGCCCCCACCGGCAGGGGGCCGTTGAGCAGTTCTTC
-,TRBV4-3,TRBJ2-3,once,CASSQAGVSTDTQYF,TGCGCCAGCAGCCAAGCAGGGGTCTCCACAGATACGCAGTATTTT
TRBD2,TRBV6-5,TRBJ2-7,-,CASRVLAGGSYEQYF,TGTGCCAGCAGGGTACTAGCGGGGGGGTCCTACGAGCAGTACTTC
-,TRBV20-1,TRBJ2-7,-,CSASQGYEQYF,TGCAGTGCTTCCCAGGGATACGAGCAGTACTTC